This T cell receptor (beta chain) was captured by sequencing in a study of CD8+CD57+ T cells in acquired aplastic anemia. General observations from the study: Patients and controls turned out to have some 30 CD8+ CDR3 sequences in common.

Patients sequenced had flow cytometry evidence of CD8+CD57+ cell expansion. Every patient presented with severe acquired aplastic anemia. The use of genomic DNA as template underpinned the TCR beta VDJ and CDR3 profiling. TCRdb re-analysed the reads in MiXCR, keeping a single row per CDR3 protein. The table shows 150,000 to 200,000 distinct CDR3 sequences, with 40% to 50% occurring only once. Trimming took off 3 bases at V and 5 bases at J, with 17 bases between the two ends. The V gene's germline CDR1 is SGHDT and CDR2 YYEEEE. The CDR3 is made up of 15 amino acids. In its sample, this clonotype was seen many times. As yet, its antigen is unknown.

This receptor was taken from a human donor with aplastic anemia. This chain joins TRBV5-6 and TRBJ1-2; D remains ambiguous. Input material: sorted CD4+, CD8+, or CD8+CD57+ T cells (not recorded which) from PBMCs. CDR3 nucleotide sequence: TGTGCCAGCAGCTCTGGAGACAACCCCTCATATGGCTACACCTTC. Encoded protein: CASSSGDNPSYGYTF.